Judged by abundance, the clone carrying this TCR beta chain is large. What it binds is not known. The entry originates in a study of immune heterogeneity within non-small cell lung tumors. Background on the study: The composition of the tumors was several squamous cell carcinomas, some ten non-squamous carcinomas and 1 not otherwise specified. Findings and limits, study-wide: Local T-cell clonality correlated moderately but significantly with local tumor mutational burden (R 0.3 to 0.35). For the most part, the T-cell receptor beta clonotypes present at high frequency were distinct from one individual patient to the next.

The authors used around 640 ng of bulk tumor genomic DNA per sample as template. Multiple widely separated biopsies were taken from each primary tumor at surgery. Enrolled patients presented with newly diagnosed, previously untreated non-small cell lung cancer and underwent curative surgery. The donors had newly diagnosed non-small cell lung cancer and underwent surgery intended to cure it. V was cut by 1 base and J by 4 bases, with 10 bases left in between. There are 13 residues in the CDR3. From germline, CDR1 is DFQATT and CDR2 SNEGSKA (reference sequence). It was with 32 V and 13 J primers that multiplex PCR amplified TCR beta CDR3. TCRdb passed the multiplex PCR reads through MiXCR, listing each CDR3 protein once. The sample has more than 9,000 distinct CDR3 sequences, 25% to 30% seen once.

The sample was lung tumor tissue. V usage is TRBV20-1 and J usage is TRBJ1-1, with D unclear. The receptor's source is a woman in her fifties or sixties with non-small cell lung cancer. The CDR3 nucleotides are TGCAGTGCTAGAGTGTCTTACGCCACTGAAGCTTTCTTT. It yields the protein CSARVSYATEAFF.